The present T cell receptor (beta chain) was sequenced within a study of T-cell memory formation after mild COVID-19. Overall study results and limits: Clones contracting across day 15 to 85 had a balanced CD4/CD8 profile; later expanding clones leaned CD4+. In pre-infection memory, a portion of responding clones appeared, which suggested that cross-reactive memory joined. A second wave of clones peaked on day 37, and their SARS-CoV-2 specificity went unconfirmed.

Remarks on this clonotype: The antigen is undetermined.

Libraries for TCRalpha and TCRbeta carried sample barcodes and unique molecular identifiers via 5'RACE. MiXCR was run by TCRdb on the 5' RACE reads, yielding one entry per CDR3 protein. The sample comprises under 300,000 distinct CDR3 sequences, 8% to 9% of which are singletons, and 22% rests with the top ten. Germline-derived CDR1 and CDR2 are SGHRS and YFSETQ. The CDR3 extends over 9 amino acids. V was cut by 9 bases and J by 5 bases, with 2 bases left in between. The chain is built from TRBV5-1 and TRBJ2-2; D ambiguous. The sample was PBMCs or a T cell subset sorted from them (not recorded which). The receptor's source is a man between 18 and 35 years old who had mild COVID-19 (a few samples of this study predate the infection). Cell type and time point are not known. The CDR3 reads CAKTGELFF. The CDR3 nucleotides read TGCGCCAAAACCGGGGAGCTGTTTTTT.